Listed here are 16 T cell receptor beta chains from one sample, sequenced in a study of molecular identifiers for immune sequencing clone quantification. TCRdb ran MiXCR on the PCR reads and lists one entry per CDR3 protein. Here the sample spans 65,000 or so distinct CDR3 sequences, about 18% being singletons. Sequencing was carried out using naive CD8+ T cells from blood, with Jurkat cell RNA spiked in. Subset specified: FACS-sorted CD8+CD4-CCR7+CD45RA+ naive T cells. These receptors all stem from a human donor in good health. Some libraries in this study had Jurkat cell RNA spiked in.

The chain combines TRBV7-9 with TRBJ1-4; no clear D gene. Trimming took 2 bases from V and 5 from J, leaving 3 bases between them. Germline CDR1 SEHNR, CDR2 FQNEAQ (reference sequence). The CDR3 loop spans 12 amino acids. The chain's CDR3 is CASSLQNEKLFF. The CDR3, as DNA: TGTGCCAGCAGCTTACAGAATGAAAAACTGTTTTTT.

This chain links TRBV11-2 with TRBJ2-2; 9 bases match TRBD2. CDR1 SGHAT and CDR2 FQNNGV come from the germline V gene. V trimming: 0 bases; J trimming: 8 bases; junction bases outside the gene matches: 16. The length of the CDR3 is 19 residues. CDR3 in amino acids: CASSLDPEWREGRYGELFF. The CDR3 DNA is TGTGCCAGCAGCTTAGATCCCGAATGGCGGGAGGGCCGATATGGGGAGCTGTTTTTT.

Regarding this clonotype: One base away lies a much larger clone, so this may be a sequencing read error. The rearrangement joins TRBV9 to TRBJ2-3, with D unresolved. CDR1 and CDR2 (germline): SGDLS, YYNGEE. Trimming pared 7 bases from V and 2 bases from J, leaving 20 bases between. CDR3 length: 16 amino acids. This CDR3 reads CASGPDLGSNTDTQYF. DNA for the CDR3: TGTGCCAGCGGCCCAGACCTTGGCAGTAACACAGATACGCAGTATTTT.

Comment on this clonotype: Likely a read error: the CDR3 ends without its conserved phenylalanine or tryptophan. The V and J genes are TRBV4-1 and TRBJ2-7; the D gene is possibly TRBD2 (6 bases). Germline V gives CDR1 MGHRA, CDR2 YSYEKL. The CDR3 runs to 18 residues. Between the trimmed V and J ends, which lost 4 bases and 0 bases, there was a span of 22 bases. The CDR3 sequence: CASSLKFGGKRNSYEQYL. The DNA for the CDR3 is TGCGCCAGCAGCCTGAAGTTCGGCGGGAAGCGAAACTCCTACGAGCAGTACCTC.

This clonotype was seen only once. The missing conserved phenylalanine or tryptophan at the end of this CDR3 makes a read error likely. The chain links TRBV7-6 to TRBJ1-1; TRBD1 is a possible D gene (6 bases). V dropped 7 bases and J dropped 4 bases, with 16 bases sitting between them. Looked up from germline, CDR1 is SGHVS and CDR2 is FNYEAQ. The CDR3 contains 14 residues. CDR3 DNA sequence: TGTGCCAGCAAAACCACAGGGACGTTCACTGAAGCTTTCCTT. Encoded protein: CASKTTGTFTEAFL.

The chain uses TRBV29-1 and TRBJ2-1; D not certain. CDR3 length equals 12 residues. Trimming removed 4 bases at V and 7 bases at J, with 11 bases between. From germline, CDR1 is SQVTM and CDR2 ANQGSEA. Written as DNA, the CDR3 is TGCAGCGTTGGGGCATGGGCTAATGAGCAGTTCTTC. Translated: CSVGAWANEQFF.

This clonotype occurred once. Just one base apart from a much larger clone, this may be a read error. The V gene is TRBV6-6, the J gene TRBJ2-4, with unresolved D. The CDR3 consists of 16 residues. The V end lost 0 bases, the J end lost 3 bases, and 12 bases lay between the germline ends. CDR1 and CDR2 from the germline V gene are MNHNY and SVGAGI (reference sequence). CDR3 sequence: CASSYSPGSLKNIQYF. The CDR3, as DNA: TGTGCCAGCAGTTACTCACCAGGCAGTCTCAAAAACATTCAGTACTTC.

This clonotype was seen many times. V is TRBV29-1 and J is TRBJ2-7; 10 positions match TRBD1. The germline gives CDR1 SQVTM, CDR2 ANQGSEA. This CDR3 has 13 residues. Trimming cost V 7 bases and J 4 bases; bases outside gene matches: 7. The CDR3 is CSARDRGDYEQYF. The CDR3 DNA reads TGCAGCGCCCGGGACAGGGGAGATTACGAGCAGTACTTC.

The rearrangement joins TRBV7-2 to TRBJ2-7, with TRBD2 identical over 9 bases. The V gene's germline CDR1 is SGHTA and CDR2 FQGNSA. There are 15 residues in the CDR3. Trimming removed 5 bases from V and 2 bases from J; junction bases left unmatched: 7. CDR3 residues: CASSPGAGGAYEQYF. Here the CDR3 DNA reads TGTGCCAGCAGCCCGGGCGCGGGGGGGGCCTACGAGCAGTACTTC.

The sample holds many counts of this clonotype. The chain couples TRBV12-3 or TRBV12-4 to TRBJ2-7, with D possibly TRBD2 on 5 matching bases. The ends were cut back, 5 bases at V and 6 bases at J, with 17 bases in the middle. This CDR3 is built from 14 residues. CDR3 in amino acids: CASSLGVTTREQYF. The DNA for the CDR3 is TGTGCCAGCAGTCTCGGGGTCACTACTCGCGAGCAGTACTTC.

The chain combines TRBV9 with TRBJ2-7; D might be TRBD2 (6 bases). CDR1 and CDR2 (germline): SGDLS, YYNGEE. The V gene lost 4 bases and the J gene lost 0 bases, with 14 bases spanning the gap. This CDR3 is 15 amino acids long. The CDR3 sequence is CASSPRAGSSYEQYF. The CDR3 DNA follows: TGTGCCAGCAGCCCCAGGGCGGGGAGCTCCTACGAGCAGTACTTC.

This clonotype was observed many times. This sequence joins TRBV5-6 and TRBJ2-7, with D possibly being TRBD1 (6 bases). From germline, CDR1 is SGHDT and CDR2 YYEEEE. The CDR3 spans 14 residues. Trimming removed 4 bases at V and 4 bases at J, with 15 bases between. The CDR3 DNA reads TGTGCCAGCAGCGAGAGACAGGTACTTTACGAGCAGTACTTC. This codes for CASSERQVLYEQYF.

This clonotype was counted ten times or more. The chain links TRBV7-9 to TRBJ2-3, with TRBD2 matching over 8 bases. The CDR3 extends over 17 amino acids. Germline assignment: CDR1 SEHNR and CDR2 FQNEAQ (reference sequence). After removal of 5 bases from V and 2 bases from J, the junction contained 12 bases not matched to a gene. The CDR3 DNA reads TGTGCCAGCAGCCCAACCCGCGGGAGGCCCTTCACAGATACGCAGTATTTT. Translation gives CASSPTRGRPFTDTQYF. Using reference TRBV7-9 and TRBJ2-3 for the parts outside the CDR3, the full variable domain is DTGVSQNPRHKITKRGQNVTFRCDPISEHNRLYWYRQTLGQGPEFLTYFQNEAQLEKSRLLSDRFSAERPKGSFSTLEIQRTEQGDSAMYLCASSPTRGRPFTDTQYFGPGTRLTVL.

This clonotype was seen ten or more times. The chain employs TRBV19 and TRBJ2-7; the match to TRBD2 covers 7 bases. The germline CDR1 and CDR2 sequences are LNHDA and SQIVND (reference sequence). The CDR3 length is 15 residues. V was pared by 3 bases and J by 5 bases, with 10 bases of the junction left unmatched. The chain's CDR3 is CASSMSGTISNEQYF. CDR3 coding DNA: TGTGCCAGTAGTATGTCCGGGACTATATCTAACGAGCAGTACTTC.

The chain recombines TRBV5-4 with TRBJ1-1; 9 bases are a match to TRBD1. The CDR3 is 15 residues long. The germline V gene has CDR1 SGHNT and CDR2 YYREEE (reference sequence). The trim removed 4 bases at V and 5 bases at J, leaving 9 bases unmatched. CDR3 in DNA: TGTGCCAGCAGCCTGGGGACAGGGATTCGAACTGAAGCTTTCTTT. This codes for CASSLGTGIRTEAFF.

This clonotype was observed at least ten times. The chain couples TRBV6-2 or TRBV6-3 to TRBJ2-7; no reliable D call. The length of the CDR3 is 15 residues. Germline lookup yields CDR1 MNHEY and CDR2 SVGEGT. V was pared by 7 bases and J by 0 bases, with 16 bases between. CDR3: CASTGVSHNSYEQYF. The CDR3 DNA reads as TGTGCCAGCACCGGAGTCTCACATAACTCCTACGAGCAGTACTTC.